A selection of T cell receptor beta chains follows, all from one sample in a study of CD8 T cells in ankylosing spondylitis. TCRdb processed the 5' RACE reads anew with MiXCR; each CDR3 protein has one entry. The sample contains about 250,000 distinct CDR3 sequences, 30% to 40% of which appear only once. What was sequenced was blood, either unsorted or a sorted T cell fraction (not recorded which). These TCRs come from a male donor with ankylosing spondylitis or in good health (not recorded which). Each CDR3 is given with its conserved first and last residue. Each record gives: V gene, clone size, J gene, CDR3 length, D gene, CDR3 DNA, CDR3 protein. D genes are given only for firm matches. Where a row states a size, it is once, few, many or the class of an expanded clone; other rows omit it.

>TRBV6-1|NA|TRBJ2-1|17|TRBD2
TGTGCCAGCAGTGAAAGGGGACTACCTGGCTCCTACAATGAGCAGTTCTTC
CASSERGLPGSYNEQFF
>TRBV29-1|many|TRBJ2-5|13|NA
TGCAGCGTTGATCGGGGTCTTGAACAGACCCAGTACTTC
CSVDRGLEQTQYF
>TRBV25-1|once|TRBJ2-1|14|TRBD2
TGTGCCAGCGGTCTAGCGGGGGGTCACAATGAGCAGTTCTTC
CASGLAGGHNEQFF
>TRBV11-2|few|TRBJ2-1|12|TRBD1
TGTGCCAGCAGCTATACAGGGGGTCGGGGATTCTTC
CASSYTGGRGFF
>TRBV12-3/TRBV12-4|NA|TRBJ1-2|13|NA
TGTGCCAGCAGGGACACCCGGGGTTATGGCTACACCTTC
CASRDTRGYGYTF
>TRBV7-2|few|TRBJ2-5|14|NA
TGTGCCAGCAGCTCCGCAACCTCGGCGGAGACCCAGTACTTC
CASSSATSAETQYF
>TRBV20-1|NA|TRBJ2-1|16|TRBD2
TGCAGTGCACAGGGGGCTCTAGCGGGGGGGCCTTATGAGCAGTTCTTC
CSAQGALAGGPYEQFF
>TRBV28|NA|TRBJ2-3|11|NA
TGTGCCAGCAGTCACACAGATACGCAGTATTTT
CASSHTDTQYF
>TRBV5-5|NA|TRBJ2-1|15|NA
TGTGCCAGCAGCTTGCTGGCAGACTCCTACAATGAGCAGTTCTTC
CASSLLADSYNEQFF
>TRBV12-3/TRBV12-4|NA|TRBJ2-1|16|TRBD2
TGTGCCAGCAGTTTAGTTCTAGCGGGGGGGGGCAATGAGCAGTTCTTC
CASSLVLAGGGNEQFF
>TRBV7-2|few|TRBJ2-3|15|NA
TGTGCCAGCAGCTTAGTGCCGGGATTGGCAGATACGCAGTATTTT
CASSLVPGLADTQYF
>TRBV20-1|few|TRBJ2-5|13|NA
TGCAGTGCTTCGGAGGGAACCCAAGAGACCCAGTACTTC
CSASEGTQETQYF
>TRBV4-2|few|TRBJ2-1|18|NA
TGTGCCAGCAGCCAAGTGATCACGCGCGGGAACCCTTTTTATGAGCAGTTCTTC
CASSQVITRGNPFYEQFF
>TRBV5-5|NA|TRBJ2-2|15|TRBD2
TGTGCCAGCAGCTTGGGGACTAGAGTCACCGGGGAGCTGTTTTTT
CASSLGTRVTGELFF
>TRBV12-3/TRBV12-4|NA|TRBJ2-3|11|TRBD1
TGTGCCAGCAGTATACAGGGGACGCAGTATTTT
CASSIQGTQYF
>TRBV29-1|few|TRBJ2-3|13|NA
TGCAGCGTTTCTGGGGCAGGCACAGATACGCAGTATTTT
CSVSGAGTDTQYF
>TRBV6-4|many|TRBJ1-2|11|NA
TGTGCCAGCAATTATCGCTATGGCTACACCTTC
CASNYRYGYTF
>TRBV28|many|TRBJ2-7|12|NA
TGTGCCAGCAGTCCGCGAACCTACGAGCAGTACTTC
CASSPRTYEQYF
>TRBV4-1|few|TRBJ1-4|15|NA
TGCGCCAGCAGCCAAGGGACGGTGGATGTCGAAAAACTGTTTTTT
CASSQGTVDVEKLFF
>TRBV12-3/TRBV12-4|few|TRBJ2-7|13|NA
TGTGCCAGCAGTCCTAGGACGGCTAGCGAGCAGTACTTC
CASSPRTASEQYF
>TRBV29-1|few|TRBJ2-7|14|NA
TGCAGCGTTGATAGCACAGACGGCAACTACGAGCAGTACTTC
CSVDSTDGNYEQYF
>TRBV10-3|NA|TRBJ1-1|15|NA
TGTGCCATCAGTGACAGGGACCTGTCGGGCCCTGAAGCTTTCTTT
CAISDRDLSGPEAFF
>TRBV29-1|NA|TRBJ1-1|12|NA
TGCAGCCCCCCGGCTGGGGACACTGAAGCTTTCTTT
CSPPAGDTEAFF
>TRBV12-3/TRBV12-4|NA|TRBJ2-7|13|TRBD2
TGTGCCAGCGGCACTAGCGGGAGCTACGAGCAGTACTTC
CASGTSGSYEQYF
>TRBV6-1|once|TRBJ2-7|16|NA
TGTGCCAGCAGTGAAGCGTACAGGGCAACAACCTACGAGCAGTACTTC
CASSEAYRATTYEQYF
>TRBV20-1|NA|TRBJ2-5|15|TRBD2
TGCAGTGCTAGAGGTAGCGGGGGACACCAAGAGACCCAGTACTTC
CSARGSGGHQETQYF
>TRBV20-1|once|TRBJ1-2|14|NA
TGCAGTGCTAGAGCCCACGGGGGGCTAGACGGCTACACCTTC
CSARAHGGLDGYTF
>TRBV12-3/TRBV12-4|many|TRBJ2-1|15|NA
TGTGCCAGCAGTTTTGGGCAGGCGTCCTACAATGAGCAGTTCTTC
CASSFGQASYNEQFF
>TRBV7-9|NA|TRBJ2-2|15|NA
TGTGCCAGCAGCTCCAACACCAGGCTTACCGGGGAGCTGTTTTTT
CASSSNTRLTGELFF
>TRBV5-1|NA|TRBJ2-1|14|NA
TGCGCCAGCAGCTTGGCCCCGGGGGGCGGTGAGCAGTTCTTC
CASSLAPGGGEQFF
>TRBV5-1|NA|TRBJ1-4|15|NA
TGCGCCAGCAGCTTGGGACAGGTGCCCTATGAAAAACTGTTTTTT
CASSLGQVPYEKLFF
>TRBV25-1|few|TRBJ2-7|19|TRBD2
TGTGCCAGCAGTGAACGACCGGGACTAGCGGGGGCGCAGACCTACGAGCAGTACTTC
CASSERPGLAGAQTYEQYF
>TRBV20-1|NA|TRBJ1-1|11|NA
TGCAGTGCGTTAACCTCCACTGAAGCTTTCTTT
CSALTSTEAFF
>TRBV4-1|NA|TRBJ2-1|17|TRBD2
TGCGCCAGCAGCGTCCTACACTCAGCGGGGGTCTACAATGAGCAGTTCTTC
CASSVLHSAGVYNEQFF
>TRBV15|NA|TRBJ2-7|16|NA
TGTGCCACCAGCAGAGGGGCACACTCGAGCTCCTACGAGCAGTACTTC
CATSRGAHSSSYEQYF
>TRBV21-1|NA|TRBJ2-3|15|NA
TGTGCCAGCAGCAAAGCTTGGGCAGGGAGAGATACGCAGTATTTT
CASSKAWAGRDTQYF
>TRBV12-3/TRBV12-4|NA|TRBJ2-5|13|TRBD1
TGTGCCAGCCGGGACAGGATCCTGAAGACCCAGTACTTC
CASRDRILKTQYF
>TRBV20-1|many|TRBJ2-2|17|TRBD2
TGCAGTGCTAGACCTCTAGCGGGGAGCAGTTACACCGGGGAGCTGTTTTTT
CSARPLAGSSYTGELFF
>TRBV3-1|NA|TRBJ2-1|14|NA
TGTGCCAGCAGCCGAGGGCGTCATCTAGATGAGCAGTTCTTC
CASSRGRHLDEQFF
>TRBV11-2|NA|TRBJ2-7|14|TRBD2
TGTGCCAGCAGCTTAGCACTAGCGGAGTGGGAGCAGTACTTC
CASSLALAEWEQYF
>TRBV6-1|NA|TRBJ2-7|14|TRBD1
TGTGCCAGCAGTAGCACAGGGGGCCGCTACGAGCAGTACTTC
CASSSTGGRYEQYF